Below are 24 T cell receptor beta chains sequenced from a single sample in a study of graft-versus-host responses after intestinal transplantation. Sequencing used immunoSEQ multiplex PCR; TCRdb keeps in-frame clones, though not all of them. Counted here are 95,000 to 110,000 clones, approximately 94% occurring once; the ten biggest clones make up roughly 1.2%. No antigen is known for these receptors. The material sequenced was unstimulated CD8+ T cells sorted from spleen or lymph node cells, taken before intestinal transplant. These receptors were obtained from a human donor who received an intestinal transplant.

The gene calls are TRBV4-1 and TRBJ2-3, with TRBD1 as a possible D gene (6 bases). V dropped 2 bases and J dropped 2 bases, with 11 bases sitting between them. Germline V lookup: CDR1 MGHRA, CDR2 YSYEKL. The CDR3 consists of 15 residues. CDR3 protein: CASSQTGYSTDTQYF. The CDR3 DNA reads TGCGCCAGCAGCCAAACAGGGTATTCCACAGATACGCAGTATTTT.

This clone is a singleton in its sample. The CDR3 sequence is CASSSGTGGNEQYF. The CDR3 region has the DNA TGTGCCAGCAGCTCCGGGACAGGGGGGAACGAGCAGTACTTC. This chain joins TRBV5-4 and TRBJ2-7; 11 bases align to TRBD1. The CDR3 totals 14 residues. V was clipped by 3 bases and J by 5 bases; unmatched bases: 4. Germline V gene data show CDR1 as SGHNT and CDR2 as YYREEE (reference sequence).

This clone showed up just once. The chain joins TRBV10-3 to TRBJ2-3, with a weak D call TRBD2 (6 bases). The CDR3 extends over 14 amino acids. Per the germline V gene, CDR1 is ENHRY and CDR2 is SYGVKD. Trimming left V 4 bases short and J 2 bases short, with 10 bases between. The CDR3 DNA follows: TGTGCCATCAGTGCTCAGGGACTCACAGATACGCAGTATTTT. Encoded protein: CAISAQGLTDTQYF.

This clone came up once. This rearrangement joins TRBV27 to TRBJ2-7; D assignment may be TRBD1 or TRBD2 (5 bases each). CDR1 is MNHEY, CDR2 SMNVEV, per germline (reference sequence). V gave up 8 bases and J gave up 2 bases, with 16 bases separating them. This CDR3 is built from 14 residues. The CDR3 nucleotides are TGTGCCAGCGGGGCCGGGACGGTACCCTACGAGCAGTACTTC. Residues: CASGAGTVPYEQYF.

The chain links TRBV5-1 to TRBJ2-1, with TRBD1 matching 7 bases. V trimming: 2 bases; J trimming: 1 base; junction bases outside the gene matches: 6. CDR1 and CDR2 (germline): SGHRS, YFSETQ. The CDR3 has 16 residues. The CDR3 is CASSLTRDRSYNEQFF. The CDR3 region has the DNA TGCGCCAGCAGCTTAACCCGGGACAGATCCTACAATGAGCAGTTCTTC.

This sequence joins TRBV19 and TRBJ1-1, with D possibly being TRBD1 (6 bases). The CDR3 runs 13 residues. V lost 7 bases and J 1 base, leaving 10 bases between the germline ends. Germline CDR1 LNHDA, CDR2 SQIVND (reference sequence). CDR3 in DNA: TGTGCCAGTACGGGGGGGGCGAACACTGAAGCTTTCTTT. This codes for CASTGGANTEAFF.

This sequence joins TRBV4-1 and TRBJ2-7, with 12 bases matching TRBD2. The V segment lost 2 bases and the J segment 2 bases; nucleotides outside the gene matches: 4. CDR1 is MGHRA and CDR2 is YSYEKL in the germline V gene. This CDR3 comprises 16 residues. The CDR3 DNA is TGCGCCAGCAGCCAACAGCTAGCGGGGGGGCCCTACGAGCAGTACTTC. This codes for CASSQQLAGGPYEQYF.

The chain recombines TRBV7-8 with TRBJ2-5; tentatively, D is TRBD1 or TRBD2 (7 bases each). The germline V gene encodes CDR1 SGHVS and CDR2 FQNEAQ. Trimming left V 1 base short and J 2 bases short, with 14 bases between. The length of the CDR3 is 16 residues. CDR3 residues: CASSLVAGGGQETQYF. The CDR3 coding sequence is TGTGCCAGCAGCTTAGTTGCAGGGGGGGGGCAAGAGACCCAGTACTTC.

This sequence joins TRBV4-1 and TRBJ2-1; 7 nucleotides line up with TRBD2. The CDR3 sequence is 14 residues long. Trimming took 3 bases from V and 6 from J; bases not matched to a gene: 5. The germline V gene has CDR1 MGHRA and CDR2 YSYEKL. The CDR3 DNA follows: TGCGCCAGCAGCCACCAGTCTAGCGGCAATGAGCAGTTCTTC. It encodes CASSHQSSGNEQFF.

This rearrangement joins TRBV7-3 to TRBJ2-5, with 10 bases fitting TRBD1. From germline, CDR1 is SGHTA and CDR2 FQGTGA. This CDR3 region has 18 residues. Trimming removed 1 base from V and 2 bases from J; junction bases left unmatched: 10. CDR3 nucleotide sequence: TGTGCCAGCAGCTTAATGGGACAGGGGCCTTACTTACAAGAGACCCAGTACTTC. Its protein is CASSLMGQGPYLQETQYF.

CDR3 sequence (DNA): TGTGCCAGCAGCACGGGACTTAACTACGAGCAGTACTTC. It encodes CASSTGLNYEQYF. This chain links TRBV7-8 with TRBJ2-7; TRBD2 might be the D (6 bases). CDR3 length equals 13 residues. With 5 bases removed from V and 3 bases from J, the gap between germline ends came to 11 bases. Germline V gene lookup returns CDR1 SGHVS and CDR2 FQNEAQ.

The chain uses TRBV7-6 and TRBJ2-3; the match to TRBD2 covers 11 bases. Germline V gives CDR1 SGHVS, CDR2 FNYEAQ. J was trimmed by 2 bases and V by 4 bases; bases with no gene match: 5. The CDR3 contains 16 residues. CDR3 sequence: CASSYLSGGATDTQYF. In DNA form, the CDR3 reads TGTGCCAGCAGCTACCTTAGCGGGGGGGCCACAGATACGCAGTATTTT. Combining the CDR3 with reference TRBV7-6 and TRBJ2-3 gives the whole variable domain GAGVSQSPRYKVTKRGQDVALRCDPISGHVSLYWYRQALGQGPEFLTYFNYEAQQDKSGLPNDRFSAERPEGSISTLTIQRTEQRDSAMYRCASSYLSGGATDTQYFGPGTRLTVL.

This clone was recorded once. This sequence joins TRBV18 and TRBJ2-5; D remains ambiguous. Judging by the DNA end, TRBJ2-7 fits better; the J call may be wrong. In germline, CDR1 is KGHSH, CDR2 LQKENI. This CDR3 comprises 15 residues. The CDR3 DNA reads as TGTGCCAGCTCACCCCGCGGCGGACCGTCCTACGAGCAGTACTTC. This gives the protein CASSPRGGPSYEQYF.

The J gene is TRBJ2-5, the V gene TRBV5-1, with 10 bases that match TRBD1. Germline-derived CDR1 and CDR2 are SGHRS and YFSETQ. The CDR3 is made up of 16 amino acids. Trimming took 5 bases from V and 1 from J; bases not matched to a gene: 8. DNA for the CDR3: TGCGCCAGCAGATCCGTGGACAGGGGGGTCCAAGAGACCCAGTACTTC. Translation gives CASRSVDRGVQETQYF.

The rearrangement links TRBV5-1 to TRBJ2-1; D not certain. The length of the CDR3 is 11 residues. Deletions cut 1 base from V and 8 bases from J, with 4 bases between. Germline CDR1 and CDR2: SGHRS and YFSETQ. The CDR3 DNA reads TGCGCCAGCAGCTTGTATGATGAGCAGTTCTTC. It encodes CASSLYDEQFF.

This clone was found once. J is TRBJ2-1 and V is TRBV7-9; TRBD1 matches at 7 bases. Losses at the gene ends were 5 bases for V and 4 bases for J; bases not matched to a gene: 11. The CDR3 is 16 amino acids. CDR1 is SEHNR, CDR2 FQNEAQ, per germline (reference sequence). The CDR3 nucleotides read TGTGCCAGCAGCGCAGCCCCCGGGACAGTATACAATGAGCAGTTCTTC. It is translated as CASSAAPGTVYNEQFF.

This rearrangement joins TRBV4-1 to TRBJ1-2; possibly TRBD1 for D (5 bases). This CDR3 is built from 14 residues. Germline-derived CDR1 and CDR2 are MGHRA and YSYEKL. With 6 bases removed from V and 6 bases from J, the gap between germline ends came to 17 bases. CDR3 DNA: TGCGCCAGCAGTGTGGGAGCGGGGCGTGATGGCTACACCTTC. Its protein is CASSVGAGRDGYTF.

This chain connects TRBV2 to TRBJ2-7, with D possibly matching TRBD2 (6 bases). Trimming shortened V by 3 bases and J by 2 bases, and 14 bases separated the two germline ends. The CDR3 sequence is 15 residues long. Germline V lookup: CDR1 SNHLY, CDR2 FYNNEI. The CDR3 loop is CASSEGGVRPYEQYF. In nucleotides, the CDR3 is TGTGCCAGCAGTGAGGGCGGGGTTAGACCCTACGAGCAGTACTTC.

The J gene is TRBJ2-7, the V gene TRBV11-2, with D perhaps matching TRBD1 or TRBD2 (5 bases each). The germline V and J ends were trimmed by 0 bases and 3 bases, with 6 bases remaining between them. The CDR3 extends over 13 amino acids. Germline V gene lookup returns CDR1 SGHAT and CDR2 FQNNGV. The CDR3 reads CASSLERGYEQYF. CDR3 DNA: TGTGCCAGCAGCTTAGAGAGGGGCTACGAGCAGTACTTC.

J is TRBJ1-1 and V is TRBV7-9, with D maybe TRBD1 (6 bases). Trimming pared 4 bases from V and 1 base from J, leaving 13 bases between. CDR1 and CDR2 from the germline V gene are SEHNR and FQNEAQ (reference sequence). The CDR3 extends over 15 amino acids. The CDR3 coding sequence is TGTGCCAGCAGCTCCAACAGGGCCGGGAACACTGAAGCTTTCTTT. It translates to CASSSNRAGNTEAFF. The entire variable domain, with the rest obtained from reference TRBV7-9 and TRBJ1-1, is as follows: DTGVSQNPRHKITKRGQNVTFRCDPISEHNRLYWYRQTLGQGPEFLTYFQNEAQLEKSRLLSDRFSAERPKGSFSTLEIQRTEQGDSAMYLCASSSNRAGNTEAFFGQGTRLTVV.

CDR3 in DNA: TGTGCCAGCAGTTTAAGACACAACACTGAAGCTTTCTTT. This gives the protein CASSLRHNTEAFF. The chain employs TRBV27 and TRBJ1-1; D remains ambiguous. The V gene lost 2 bases and the J gene lost 2 bases, with 6 bases spanning the gap. The germline gives CDR1 MNHEY, CDR2 SMNVEV (reference sequence). The length of the CDR3 is 13 residues.

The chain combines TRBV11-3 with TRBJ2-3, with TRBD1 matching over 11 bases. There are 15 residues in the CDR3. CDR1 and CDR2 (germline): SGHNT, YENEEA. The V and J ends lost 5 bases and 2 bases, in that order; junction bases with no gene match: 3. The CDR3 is CASSDGQGATDTQYF. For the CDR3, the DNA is TGTGCCAGCAGCGATGGACAGGGGGCCACAGATACGCAGTATTTT.

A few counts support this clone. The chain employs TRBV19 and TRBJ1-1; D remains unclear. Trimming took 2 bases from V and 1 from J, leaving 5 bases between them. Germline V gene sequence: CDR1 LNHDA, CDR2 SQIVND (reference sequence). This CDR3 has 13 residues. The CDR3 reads CASSISGNTEAFF. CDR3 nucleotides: TGTGCCAGTAGTATATCAGGGAACACTGAAGCTTTCTTT.

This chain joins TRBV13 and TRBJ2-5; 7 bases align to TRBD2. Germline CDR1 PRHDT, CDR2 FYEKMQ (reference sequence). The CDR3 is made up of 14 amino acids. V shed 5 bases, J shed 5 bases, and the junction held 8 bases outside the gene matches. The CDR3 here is CASSLTGGGETQYF. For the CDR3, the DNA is TGTGCCAGCAGCCTCACTGGGGGGGGTGAGACCCAGTACTTC.